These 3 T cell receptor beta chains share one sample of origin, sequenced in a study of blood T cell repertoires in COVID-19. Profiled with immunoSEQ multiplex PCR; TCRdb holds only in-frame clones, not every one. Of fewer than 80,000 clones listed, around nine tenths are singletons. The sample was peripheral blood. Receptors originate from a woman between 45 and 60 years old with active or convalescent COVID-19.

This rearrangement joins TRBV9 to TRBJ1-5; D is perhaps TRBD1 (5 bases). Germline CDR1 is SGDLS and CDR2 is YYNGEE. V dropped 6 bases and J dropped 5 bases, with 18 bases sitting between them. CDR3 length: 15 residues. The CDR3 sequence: CASTPDGREDQPQHF. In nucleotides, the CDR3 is TGTGCCAGCACCCCCGATGGCAGGGAGGATCAGCCCCAGCATTTT.

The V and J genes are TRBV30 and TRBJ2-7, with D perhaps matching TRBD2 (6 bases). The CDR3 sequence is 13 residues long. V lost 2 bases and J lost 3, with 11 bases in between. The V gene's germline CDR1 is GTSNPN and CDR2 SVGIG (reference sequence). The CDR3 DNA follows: TGTGCCTGGAGTAGGGAGGCTCACTACGAGCAGTACTTC. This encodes CAWSREAHYEQYF.

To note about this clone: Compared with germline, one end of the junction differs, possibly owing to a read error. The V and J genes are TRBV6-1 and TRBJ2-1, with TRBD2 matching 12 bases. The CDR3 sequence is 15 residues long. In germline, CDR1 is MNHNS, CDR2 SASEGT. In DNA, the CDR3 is TGTGCCAGCAGCGAAGGCACTAGCGGGAGGAATGAGCAGTTCTTC. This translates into CASSEGTSGRNEQFF.